This record covers a single T cell receptor (beta chain). Random hexamers served to reverse transcribe roughly 0.5 to 1 ug RNA. It was immunoSEQ multiplex PCR that amplified TCR beta CDR3 across 54 Vbeta and 13 Jbeta. TCRdb re-analysed the immunoSEQ multiplex PCR reads in MiXCR, keeping a single row per CDR3 protein. There are about 440,000 distinct CDR3 sequences in the sample; approximately 89% occur only once, and about 0.12% lies in the top ten. The patients serving as multiple sclerosis controls were treatment-naive. They had stable or active relapsing-remitting disease and fulfilled revised McDonald criteria. TEMRA cells were FACS-enriched, unlike CD8+ and CD4+ T cells, which were negatively isolated. V lost 7 bases, J lost 5 bases, and 8 bases stayed unmatched. This CDR3 comprises 15 residues. The germline gives CDR1 MRHNA, CDR2 SNTAGT. The record originates from a study of CD8 T cells in Susac syndrome.

This clonotype was sampled from a human donor with multiple sclerosis. The chain links TRBV6-4 to TRBJ2-7; 13 bases match TRBD2. Specimen: CD8+ T cells from PBMCs. CDR3 coding DNA: TGTGCCAGCACGGGACTAGCGGGAAGAGCCCACGAGCAGTACTTC. It yields the protein CASTGLAGRAHEQYF.